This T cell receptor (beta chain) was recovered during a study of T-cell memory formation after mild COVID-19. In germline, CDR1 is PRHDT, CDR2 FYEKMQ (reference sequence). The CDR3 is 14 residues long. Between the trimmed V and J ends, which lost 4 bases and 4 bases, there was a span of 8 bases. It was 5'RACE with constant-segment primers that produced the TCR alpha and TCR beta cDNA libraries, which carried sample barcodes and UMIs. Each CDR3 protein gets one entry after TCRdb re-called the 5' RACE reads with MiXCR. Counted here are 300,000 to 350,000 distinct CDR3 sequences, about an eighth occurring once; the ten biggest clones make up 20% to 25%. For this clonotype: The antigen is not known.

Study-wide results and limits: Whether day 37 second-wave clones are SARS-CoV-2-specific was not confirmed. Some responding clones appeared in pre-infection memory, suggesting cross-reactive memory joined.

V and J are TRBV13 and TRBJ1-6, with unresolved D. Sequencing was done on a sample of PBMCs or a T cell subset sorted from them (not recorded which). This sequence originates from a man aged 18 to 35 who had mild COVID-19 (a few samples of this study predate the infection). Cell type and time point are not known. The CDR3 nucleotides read TGTGCCAGCAGCTCCGACCGATATAATTCACCCCTCCACTTT. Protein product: CASSSDRYNSPLHF.